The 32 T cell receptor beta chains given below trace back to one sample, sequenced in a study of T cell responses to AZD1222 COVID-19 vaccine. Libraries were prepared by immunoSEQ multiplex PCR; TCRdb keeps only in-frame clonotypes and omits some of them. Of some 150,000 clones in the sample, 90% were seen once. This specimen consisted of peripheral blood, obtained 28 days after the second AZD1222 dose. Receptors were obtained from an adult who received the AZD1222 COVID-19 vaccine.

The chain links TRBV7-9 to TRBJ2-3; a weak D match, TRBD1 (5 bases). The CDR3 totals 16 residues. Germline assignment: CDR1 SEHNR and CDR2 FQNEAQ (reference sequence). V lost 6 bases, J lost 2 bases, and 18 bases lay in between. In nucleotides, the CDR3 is TGTGCCAGCAGGCCTAGGCCCCAGACAGACACAGATACGCAGTATTTT. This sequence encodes CASRPRPQTDTDTQYF.

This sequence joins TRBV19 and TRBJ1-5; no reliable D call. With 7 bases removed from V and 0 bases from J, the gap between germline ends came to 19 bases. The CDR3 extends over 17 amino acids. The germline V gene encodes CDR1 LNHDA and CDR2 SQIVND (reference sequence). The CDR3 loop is CASTHSRARISNQPQHF. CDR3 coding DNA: TGTGCCAGTACCCATTCTAGGGCTAGGATTAGCAATCAGCCCCAGCATTTT.

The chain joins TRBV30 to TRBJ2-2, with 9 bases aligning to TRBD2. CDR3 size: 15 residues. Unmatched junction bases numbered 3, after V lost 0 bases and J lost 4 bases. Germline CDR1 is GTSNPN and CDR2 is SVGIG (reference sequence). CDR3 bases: TGTGCCTGGAGTGTGGGCGGGAGGGCCACCGGGGAGCTGTTTTTT. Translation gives CAWSVGGRATGELFF.

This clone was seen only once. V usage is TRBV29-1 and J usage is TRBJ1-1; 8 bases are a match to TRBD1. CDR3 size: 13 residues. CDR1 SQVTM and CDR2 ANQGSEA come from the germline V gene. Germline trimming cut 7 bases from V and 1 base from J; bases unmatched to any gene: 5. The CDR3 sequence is CSARTGSNTEAFF. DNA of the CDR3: TGCAGCGCAAGGACAGGGTCGAACACTGAAGCTTTCTTT.

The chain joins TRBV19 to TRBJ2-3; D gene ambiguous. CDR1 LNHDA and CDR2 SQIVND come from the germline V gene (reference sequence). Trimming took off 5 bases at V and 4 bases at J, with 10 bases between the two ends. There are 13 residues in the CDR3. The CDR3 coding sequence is TGTGCCAGTAGTCCCTCCCGGGCAGATACGCAGTATTTT. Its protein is CASSPSRADTQYF.

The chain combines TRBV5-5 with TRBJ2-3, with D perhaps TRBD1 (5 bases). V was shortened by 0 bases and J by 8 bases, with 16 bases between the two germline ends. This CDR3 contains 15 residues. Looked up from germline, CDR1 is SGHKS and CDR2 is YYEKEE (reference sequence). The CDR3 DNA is TGTGCCAGCAGCTTGGGACAGCCTGAGTATGGTACGCAGTATTTT. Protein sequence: CASSLGQPEYGTQYF.

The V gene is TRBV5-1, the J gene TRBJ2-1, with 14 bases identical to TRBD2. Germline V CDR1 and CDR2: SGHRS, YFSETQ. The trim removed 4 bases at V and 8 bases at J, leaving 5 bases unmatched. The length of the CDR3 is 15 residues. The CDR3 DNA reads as TGCGCCAGCAGCGCGGGACTAGCGGGAGTGGATGAGCAGTTCTTC. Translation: CASSAGLAGVDEQFF.

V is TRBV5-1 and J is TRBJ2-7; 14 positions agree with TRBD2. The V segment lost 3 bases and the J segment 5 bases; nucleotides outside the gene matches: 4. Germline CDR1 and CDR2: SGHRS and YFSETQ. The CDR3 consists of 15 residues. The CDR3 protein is CASSSSTSGRDEQYF. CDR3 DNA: TGCGCCAGCAGCTCTTCGACTAGCGGGAGGGACGAGCAGTACTTC.

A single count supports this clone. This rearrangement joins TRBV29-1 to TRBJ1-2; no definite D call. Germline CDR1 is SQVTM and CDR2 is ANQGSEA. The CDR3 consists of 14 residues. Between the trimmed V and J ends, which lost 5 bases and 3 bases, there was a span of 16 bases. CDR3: CSVSRGRLDYGYTF. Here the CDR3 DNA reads TGCAGCGTTTCCCGGGGAAGGCTGGACTATGGCTACACCTTC. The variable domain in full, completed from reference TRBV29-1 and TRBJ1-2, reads SAVISQKPSRDICQRGTSLTIQCQVDSQVTMMFWYRQQPGQSLTLIATANQGSEATYESGFVIDKFPISRPNLTFSTLTVSNMSPEDSSIYLCSVSRGRLDYGYTFGSGTRLTVV.

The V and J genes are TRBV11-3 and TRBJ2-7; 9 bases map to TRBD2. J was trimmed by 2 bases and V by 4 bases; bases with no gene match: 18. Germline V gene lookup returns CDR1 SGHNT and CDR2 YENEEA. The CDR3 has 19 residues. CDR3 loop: CASSSQKGLAQSPPYEQYF. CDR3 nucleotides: TGTGCCAGCAGCTCCCAAAAGGGACTAGCCCAAAGTCCCCCCTACGAGCAGTACTTC.

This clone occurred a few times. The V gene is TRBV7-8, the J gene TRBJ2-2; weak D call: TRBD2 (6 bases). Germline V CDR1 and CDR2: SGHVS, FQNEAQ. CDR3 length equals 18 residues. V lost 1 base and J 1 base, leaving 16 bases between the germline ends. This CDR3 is CASSLGGLGGMNTGELFF. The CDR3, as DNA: TGTGCCAGCAGCTTAGGTGGGCTGGGCGGGATGAACACCGGGGAGCTGTTTTTT. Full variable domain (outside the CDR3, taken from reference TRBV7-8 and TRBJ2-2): GAGVSQSPRYKVAKRGQDVALRCDPISGHVSLFWYQQALGQGPEFLTYFQNEAQLDKSGLPSDRFFAERPEGSVSTLKIQRTQQEDSAVYLCASSLGGLGGMNTGELFFGEGSRLTVL.

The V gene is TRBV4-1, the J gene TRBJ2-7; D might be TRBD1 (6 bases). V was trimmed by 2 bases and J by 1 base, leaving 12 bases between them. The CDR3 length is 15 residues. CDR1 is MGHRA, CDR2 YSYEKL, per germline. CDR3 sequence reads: CASSQRTAPSYEQYF. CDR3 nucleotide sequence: TGCGCCAGCAGCCAAAGGACAGCTCCTTCCTACGAGCAGTACTTC.

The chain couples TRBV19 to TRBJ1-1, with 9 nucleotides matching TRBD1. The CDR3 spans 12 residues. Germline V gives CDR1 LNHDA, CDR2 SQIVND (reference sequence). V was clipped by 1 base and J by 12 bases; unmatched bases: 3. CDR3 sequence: CASSIGTGETFF. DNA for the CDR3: TGTGCCAGTAGTATAGGGACAGGGGAAACTTTCTTT.

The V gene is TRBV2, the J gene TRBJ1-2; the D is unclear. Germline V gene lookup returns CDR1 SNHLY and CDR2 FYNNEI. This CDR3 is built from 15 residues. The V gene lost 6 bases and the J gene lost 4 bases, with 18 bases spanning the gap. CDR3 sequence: CASSQPEIRAYGYTF. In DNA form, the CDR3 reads TGTGCCAGCAGCCAGCCCGAGATTCGCGCCTATGGCTACACCTTC.

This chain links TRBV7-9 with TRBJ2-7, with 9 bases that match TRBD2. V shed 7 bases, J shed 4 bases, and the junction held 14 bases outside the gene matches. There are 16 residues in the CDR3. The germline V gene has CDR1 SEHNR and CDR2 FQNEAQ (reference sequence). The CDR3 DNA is TGTGCCAGCACCGGAGGTGAAGCGGGAGGATATTACGAGCAGTACTTC. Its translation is CASTGGEAGGYYEQYF.

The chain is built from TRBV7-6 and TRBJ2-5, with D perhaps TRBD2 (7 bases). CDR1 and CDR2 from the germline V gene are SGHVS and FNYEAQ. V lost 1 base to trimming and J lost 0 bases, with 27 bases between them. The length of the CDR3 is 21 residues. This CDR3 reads CASSLEGGGRRTALDQETQYF. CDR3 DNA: TGTGCCAGCAGCTTAGAAGGGGGGGGACGCCGTACCGCCTTAGACCAAGAGACCCAGTACTTC.

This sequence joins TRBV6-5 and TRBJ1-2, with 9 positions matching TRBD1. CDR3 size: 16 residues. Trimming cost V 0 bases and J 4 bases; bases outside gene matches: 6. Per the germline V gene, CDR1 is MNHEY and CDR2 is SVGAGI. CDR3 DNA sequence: TGTGCCAGCAGTTACTCTCAGGGGACAGGGCGCTATGGCTACACCTTC. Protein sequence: CASSYSQGTGRYGYTF.

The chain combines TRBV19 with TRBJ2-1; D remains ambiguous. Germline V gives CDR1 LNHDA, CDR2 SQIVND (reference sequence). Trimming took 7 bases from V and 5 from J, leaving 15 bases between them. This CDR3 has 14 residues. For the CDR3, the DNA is TGTGCCAGTAAAGATTGGTCTATCGACAATGAGCAGTTCTTC. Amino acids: CASKDWSIDNEQFF. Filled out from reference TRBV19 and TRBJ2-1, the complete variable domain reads DGGITQSPKYLFRKEGQNVTLSCEQNLNHDAMYWYRQDPGQGLRLIYYSQIVNDFQKGDIAEGYSVSREKKESFPLTVTSAQKNPTAFYLCASKDWSIDNEQFFGPGTRLTVL.

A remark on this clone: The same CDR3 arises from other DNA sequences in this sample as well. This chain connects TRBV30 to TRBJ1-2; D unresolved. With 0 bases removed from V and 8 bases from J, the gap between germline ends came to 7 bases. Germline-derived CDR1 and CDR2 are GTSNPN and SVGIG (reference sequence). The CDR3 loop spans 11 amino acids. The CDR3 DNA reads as TGTGCCTGGAGTGTACTCGGGGGCTACACCTTC. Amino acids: CAWSVLGGYTF.

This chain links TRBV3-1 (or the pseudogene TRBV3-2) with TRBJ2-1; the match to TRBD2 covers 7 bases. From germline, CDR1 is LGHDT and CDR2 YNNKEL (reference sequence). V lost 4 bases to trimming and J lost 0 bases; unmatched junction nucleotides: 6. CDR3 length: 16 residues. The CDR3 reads CASSRASGLSYNEQFF. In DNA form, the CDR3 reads TGTGCCAGCAGCCGGGCTAGCGGCCTCTCCTACAATGAGCAGTTCTTC.

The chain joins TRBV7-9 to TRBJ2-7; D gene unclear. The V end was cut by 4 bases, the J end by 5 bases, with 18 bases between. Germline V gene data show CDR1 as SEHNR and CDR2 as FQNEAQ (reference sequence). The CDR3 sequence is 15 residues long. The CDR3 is CASSSPSVGKDEQYF. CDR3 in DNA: TGTGCCAGCAGCTCTCCCTCAGTGGGAAAGGACGAGCAGTACTTC.

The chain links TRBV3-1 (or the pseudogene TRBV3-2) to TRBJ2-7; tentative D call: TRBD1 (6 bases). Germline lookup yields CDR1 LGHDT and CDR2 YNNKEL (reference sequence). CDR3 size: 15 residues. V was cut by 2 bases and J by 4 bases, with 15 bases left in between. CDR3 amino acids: CASSQTWDTIYEQYF. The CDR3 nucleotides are TGTGCCAGCAGCCAAACCTGGGACACGATTTACGAGCAGTACTTC.

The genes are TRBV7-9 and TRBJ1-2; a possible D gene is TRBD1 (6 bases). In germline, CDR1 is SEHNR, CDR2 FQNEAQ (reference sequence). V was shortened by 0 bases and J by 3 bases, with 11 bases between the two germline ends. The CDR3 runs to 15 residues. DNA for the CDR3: TGTGCCAGCAGCTTAGCGCCAGGGGTGGACTATGGCTACACCTTC. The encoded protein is CASSLAPGVDYGYTF.

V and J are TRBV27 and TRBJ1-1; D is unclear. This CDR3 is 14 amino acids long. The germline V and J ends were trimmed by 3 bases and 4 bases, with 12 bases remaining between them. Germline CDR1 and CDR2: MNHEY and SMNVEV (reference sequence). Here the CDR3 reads CASSFRVVSTEAFF. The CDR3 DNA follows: TGTGCCAGCAGTTTTAGGGTCGTAAGCACTGAAGCTTTCTTT.

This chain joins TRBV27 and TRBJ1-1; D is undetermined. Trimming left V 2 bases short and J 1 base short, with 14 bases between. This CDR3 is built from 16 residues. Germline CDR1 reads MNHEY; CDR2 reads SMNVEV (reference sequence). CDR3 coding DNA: TGTGCCAGCAGTTTACGCTCCGGACGGACGAACACTGAAGCTTTCTTT. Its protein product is CASSLRSGRTNTEAFF.

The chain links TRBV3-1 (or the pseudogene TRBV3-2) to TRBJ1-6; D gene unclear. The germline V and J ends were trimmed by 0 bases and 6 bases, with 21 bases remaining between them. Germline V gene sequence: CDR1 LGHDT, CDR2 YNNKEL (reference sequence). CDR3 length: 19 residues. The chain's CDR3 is CASSQDFGPRSASNSPLHF. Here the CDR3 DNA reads TGTGCCAGCAGCCAAGATTTCGGGCCACGGTCGGCGAGTAATTCACCCCTCCACTTT.

The CDR3 is CAWSGQGAYYEQYF. Written as DNA, the CDR3 is TGTGCCTGGAGTGGCCAGGGGGCGTACTACGAGCAGTACTTC. The V gene is TRBV30, the J gene TRBJ2-7, with 8 bases aligning to TRBD1. This CDR3 has 14 amino acids. CDR1 is GTSNPN, CDR2 SVGIG, per germline (reference sequence). The V segment lost 1 base and the J segment 3 bases; nucleotides outside the gene matches: 5. The complete variable domain, with remaining parts taken from reference TRBV30 and TRBJ2-7, reads SQTIHQWPATLVQPVGSPLSLECTVEGTSNPNLYWYRQAAGRGLQLLFYSVGIGQISSEVPQNLSASRPQDRQFILSSKKLLLSDSGFYLCAWSGQGAYYEQYFGPGTRLTVT.

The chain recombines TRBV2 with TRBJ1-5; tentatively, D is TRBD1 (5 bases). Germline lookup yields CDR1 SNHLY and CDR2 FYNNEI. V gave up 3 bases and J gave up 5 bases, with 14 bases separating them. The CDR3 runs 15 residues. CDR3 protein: CASSDNRVGDQPQHF. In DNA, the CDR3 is TGTGCCAGCAGTGATAACCGGGTGGGGGATCAGCCCCAGCATTTT.

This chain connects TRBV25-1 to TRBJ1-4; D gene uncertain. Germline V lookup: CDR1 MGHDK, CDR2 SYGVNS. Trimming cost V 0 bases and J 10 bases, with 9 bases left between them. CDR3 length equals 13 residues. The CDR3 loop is CASSEYPPRKLFF. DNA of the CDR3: TGTGCCAGCAGTGAATACCCCCCTCGAAAACTGTTTTTT. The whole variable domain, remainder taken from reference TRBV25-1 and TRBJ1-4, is EADIYQTPRYLVIGTGKKITLECSQTMGHDKMYWYQQDPGMELHLIHYSYGVNSTEKGDLSSESTVSRIRTEHFPLTLESARPSHTSQYLCASSEYPPRKLFFGSGTQLSVL.

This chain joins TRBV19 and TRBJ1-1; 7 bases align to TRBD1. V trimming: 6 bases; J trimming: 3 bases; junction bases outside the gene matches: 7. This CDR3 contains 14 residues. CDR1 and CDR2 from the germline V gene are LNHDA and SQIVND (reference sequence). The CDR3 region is CASSLTGAYTEAFF. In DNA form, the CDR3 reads TGTGCCAGTAGCCTTACAGGGGCTTACACTGAAGCTTTCTTT.

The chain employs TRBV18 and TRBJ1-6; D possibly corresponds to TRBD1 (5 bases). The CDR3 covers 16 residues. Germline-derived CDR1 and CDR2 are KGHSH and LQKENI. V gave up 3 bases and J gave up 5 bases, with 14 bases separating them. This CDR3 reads CASSPGHSLDNSPLHF. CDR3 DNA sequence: TGTGCCAGCTCACCCGGACACTCACTGGATAATTCACCCCTCCACTTT.

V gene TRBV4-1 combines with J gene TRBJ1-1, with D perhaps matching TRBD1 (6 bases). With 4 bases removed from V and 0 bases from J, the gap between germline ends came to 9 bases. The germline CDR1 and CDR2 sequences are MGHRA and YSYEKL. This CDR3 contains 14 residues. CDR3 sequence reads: CASSPDSLNTEAFF. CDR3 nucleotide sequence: TGCGCCAGCAGCCCGGACAGCCTGAACACTGAAGCTTTCTTT.